These T cell receptor beta chains were read from a single sample in a study of T cell responses to AZD1222 COVID-19 vaccine. Method: immunoSEQ multiplex PCR; TCRdb's copy keeps in-frame clones and lacks some. The sample records 100,000 to 150,000 clones, roughly 92% being singletons. The sample here was peripheral blood, taken 28 days after the second AZD1222 dose. The receptors here all came from an adult who received the AZD1222 COVID-19 vaccine. Both conserved end residues are part of each CDR3. D genes are given only for firm matches. Clone size is not always given. Where it is, it says once, few, many or a class for expanded clones.

>TRBJ2-7|TRBV11-3|14|-|-
TGTGCCAGCAGCTTAAGCCGCAACCCCTACGAGCAGTACTTC
CASSLSRNPYEQYF
>TRBJ2-7|TRBV18|12|-|-
TGTGCCAGCTCACCCCAGGGTAACGAGCAGTACTTC
CASSPQGNEQYF
>TRBJ1-2|TRBV6-5|13|-|-
TGTGCCAGCAGCAAACCAACCGACATTGGCTACACCTTC
CASSKPTDIGYTF
>TRBJ1-5|TRBV4-3|15|-|-
TGCGCCAGCAGCCAAGAAGGGGTGGGGAATCAGCCCCAGCATTTT
CASSQEGVGNQPQHF
>TRBJ2-7|TRBV12-3/TRBV12-4|13|few|-
TGTGCCAGCAGTTTACAGGGTTCAGCCGAGCAGTACTTC
CASSLQGSAEQYF
>TRBJ2-1|TRBV7-2|14|-|TRBD2
TGTGCCAGCAGCCCGAGCGGGGGCCGCAATGAGCAGTTCTTC
CASSPSGGRNEQFF
>TRBJ2-5|TRBV20-1|15|once|TRBD2
TGCAGTGCTAGTGGGTTAGCGGGACTCGGGGAGACCCAGTACTTC
CSASGLAGLGETQYF
>TRBJ1-2|TRBV4-2|17|-|TRBD1
TGTGCCAGCAGCCAAGGATCGGGACAGGGGGCTCTTTATGGCTACACCTTC
CASSQGSGQGALYGYTF
>TRBJ1-2|TRBV20-1|14|-|-
TGCAGTGCTAGTGGTCGCGGTGGGTACTATGGCTACACCTTC
CSASGRGGYYGYTF
>TRBJ1-1|TRBV9|13|-|-
TGTGCCAGCAGCGTAGAGGAAAACACTGAAGCTTTCTTT
CASSVEENTEAFF
>TRBJ2-7|TRBV28|14|-|-
TGTGCCAGCAGTCAGCAGCCCGTCCCCTACGAGCAGTACTTC
CASSQQPVPYEQYF
>TRBJ2-2|TRBV6-4|16|-|-
TGTGCCAGCAGTGCCCAAGGGTTGGCGAACACCGGGGAGCTGTTTTTT
CASSAQGLANTGELFF
>TRBJ2-2|TRBV18|14|-|-
TGTGCCAGTTCCGACAGGATGAACACCGGGGAGCTGTTTTTT
CASSDRMNTGELFF
>TRBJ2-4|TRBV28|16|-|TRBD1
TGTGCCAGCAGCCCTACAGGGGCGAGGGCCAAAAACATTCAGTACTTC
CASSPTGARAKNIQYF
>TRBJ2-1|TRBV4-2|13|few|-
TGTGCCAGCAGCCGTCTAGCGATCAATGAGCAGTTCTTC
CASSRLAINEQFF
>TRBJ2-1|TRBV3-1/TRBV3-2|12|-|-
TGTGCCAGCAGCCAAGATCCCAATGAGCAGTTCTTC
CASSQDPNEQFF
>TRBJ1-1|TRBV7-2|12|-|-
TGTGCCAGCAGCACCCATGGCACTGAAGCTTTCTTT
CASSTHGTEAFF
>TRBJ2-5|TRBV9|13|-|-
TGTGCCAGCAGCGTAGCCGACCAGGGGACCCAGTACTTC
CASSVADQGTQYF
>TRBJ2-7|TRBV7-9|16|few|TRBD2
TGTGCCAGCAGGCCATCTAGCGGCCTCGGGGCCTACGAGCAGTACTTC
CASRPSSGLGAYEQYF
>TRBJ1-3|TRBV29-1|13|-|-
TGCAGCGCTGGGTGGGGAGCTGGAAACACCATATATTTT
CSAGWGAGNTIYF
>TRBJ1-1|TRBV4-3|17|-|-
TGCGCCAGCAGCCAAGAAGGGGGGCGGGCCTGGAACACTGAAGCTTTCTTT
CASSQEGGRAWNTEAFF
>TRBJ1-6|TRBV6-4|15|-|TRBD1
TGTGCCAGCAGTGAGGAAGGACAGGGTGGAGCACCCCTCCACTTT
CASSEEGQGGAPLHF
>TRBJ1-6|TRBV14|14|-|-
TGTGCCAGCAGCCTACGGGGACAAGGTTCACCCCTCCACTTT
CASSLRGQGSPLHF
>TRBJ2-2|TRBV4-3|17|once|-
TGCGCCAGCAGCCAAGTCTACGGGGGTTCTAACACCGGGGAGCTGTTTTTT
CASSQVYGGSNTGELFF
>TRBJ2-2|TRBV12-3/TRBV12-4|13|-|-
TGTGCCAGCAGTTTAAGGGATATCGGGGAGCTGTTTTTT
CASSLRDIGELFF
>TRBJ2-3|TRBV9|14|once|TRBD2
TGTGCCAGCAGCCCGAGACTAGCGGAAGATACGCAGTATTTT
CASSPRLAEDTQYF
>TRBJ1-6|TRBV3-1/TRBV3-2|14|-|TRBD1
TGTGCCAGCAGCCAAGGGACAGGGCAATCACCCCTCCACTTT
CASSQGTGQSPLHF
>TRBJ1-2|TRBV4-2|18|-|-
TGTGCCAGCAGCCCACTATTTGGGGTCGGCACCGCTAACTATGGCTACACCTTC
CASSPLFGVGTANYGYTF
>TRBJ2-1|TRBV28|14|-|-
TGTGCCAGCGAAAGGGGACGCGCCTACAATGAGCAGTTCTTC
CASERGRAYNEQFF
>TRBJ1-2|TRBV5-6|13|few|-
TGTGCCAGCAGCGTTACAGCTAACTATGGCTACACCTTC
CASSVTANYGYTF
>TRBJ1-2|TRBV28|14|-|TRBD1
TGTGCCAGCAGTCCGACAGGGGGCGCTTATGGCTACACCTTC
CASSPTGGAYGYTF
>TRBJ2-7|TRBV6-6|12|-|-
TGTGCCAGCAGTTACTCGAGACAGGAGGAGTACTTC
CASSYSRQEEYF
>TRBJ1-5|TRBV5-6|16|-|-
TGTGCCAGCAGCTTGGACAGGGACATTAGCAATCAGCCCCAGCATTTT
CASSLDRDISNQPQHF
>TRBJ2-3|TRBV6-2/TRBV6-3|16|-|TRBD2
TGTGCCAGCAGTTACTCCAGGACTAGCGTAACAGATACGCAGTATTTT
CASSYSRTSVTDTQYF
>TRBJ2-2|TRBV27|14|once|TRBD2
TGTGCCAGCAGTTCGGGACTAGCGGGAGGGCGGGTGTTTTTT
CASSSGLAGGRVFF
>TRBJ1-1|TRBV3-1/TRBV3-2|14|-|TRBD1
TGTGCCAGCAGCCATAGCAGGGGGGGCACTGAAGCTTTCTTT
CASSHSRGGTEAFF
>TRBJ1-2|TRBV6-1|15|once|TRBD1
TGTGCCAGCAGTGAAGCTTACAGGGGGCCTATTGGCTACACCTTC
CASSEAYRGPIGYTF
>TRBJ2-3|TRBV9|16|-|-
TGTGCCAGCAGCGTAGCTCCCGGGAGTCGGAAAGATACGCAGTATTTT
CASSVAPGSRKDTQYF
>TRBJ1-1|TRBV6-5|14|-|-
TGTGCCAGCAGACCGGACTTGTGGGACACTGAAGCTTTCTTT
CASRPDLWDTEAFF
>TRBJ2-7|TRBV24-1|16|few|-
TGTGCCACCAGTGATTTGCAGGGGTCGACGTCCTACGAGCAGTACTTC
CATSDLQGSTSYEQYF
>TRBJ2-3|TRBV7-2|16|-|-
TGTGCCAGCAGCTTAGAGGGTAGGGGGGCCGCAGATACGCAGTATTTT
CASSLEGRGAADTQYF
>TRBJ1-5|TRBV6-2/TRBV6-3|14|-|-
TGTGCCAGCAGTTACTCGACTAGCAATCAGCCCCAGCATTTT
CASSYSTSNQPQHF